Each of the 19 T cell receptor beta chains below was sequenced from the same sample in a study of shared clonotypes between healthy human individuals. Clones were read by immunoSEQ multiplex PCR, and TCRdb kept only the in-frame ones, dropping some. The sample lists about 1 million clones, 70% to 80% seen once, with about 1.5% in the top ten. The source material was memory CD4+ T cells sorted from blood. The subset here: CD45RA-negative fraction. These receptors came from a man younger than 35 in good health.

The chain is built from TRBV6-1 and TRBJ2-7; D call uncertain. Trimming stripped 9 bases from V and 1 base from J, with 10 bases between. Germline CDR1 reads MNHNS; CDR2 reads SASEGT. The CDR3 has 12 residues. The CDR3, as DNA: TGTGCCAGTCAACCGGGTTCCTACGAGCAGTACTTC. Translation gives CASQPGSYEQYF.

This chain uses TRBV5-1 with TRBJ2-7; D may match TRBD1 or TRBD2 (5 bases each). CDR1 is SGHRS and CDR2 is YFSETQ in the germline V gene. This CDR3 has 24 residues. Trimming cost V 9 bases and J 3 bases, with 49 bases left between them. The CDR3 loop is CATAWGWGCRVLAAPLWADYEQYF. CDR3 bases: TGCGCCACCGCGTGGGGGTGGGGGTGTCGGGTTTTGGCGGCCCCGCTGTGGGCAGACTACGAGCAGTACTTC.

The genes are TRBV19 and TRBJ2-1; 8 positions match TRBD1. Trimming cost V 7 bases and J 8 bases; bases outside gene matches: 4. The germline gives CDR1 LNHDA, CDR2 SQIVND (reference sequence). The CDR3 has 12 residues. The CDR3 region is CASNDRGDEQFF. For the CDR3, the DNA is TGTGCCAGTAACGACAGGGGCGATGAGCAGTTCTTC. Full variable domain (missing parts from reference TRBV19 and TRBJ2-1): DGGITQSPKYLFRKEGQNVTLSCEQNLNHDAMYWYRQDPGQGLRLIYYSQIVNDFQKGDIAEGYSVSREKKESFPLTVTSAQKNPTAFYLCASNDRGDEQFFGPGTRLTVL.

V and J are TRBV11-2 and TRBJ1-1; a weak D match, TRBD1 (5 bases). Germline V CDR1 and CDR2: SGHAT, FQNNGV. The CDR3 is made up of 13 amino acids. V was trimmed by 3 bases and J by 3 bases, leaving 8 bases between them. The CDR3 region has the DNA TGTGCCAGCAGCTTTCAGGGTCACACTGAAGCTTTCTTT. Residues: CASSFQGHTEAFF.

The CDR3 loop reads CASSQTNEQFF. CDR3 DNA sequence: TGTGCCAGCAGTCAGACCAATGAGCAGTTCTTC. The chain carries TRBV9 and TRBJ2-1; no clear D. Between the trimmed V and J ends, which lost 5 bases and 6 bases, there was a span of 6 bases. CDR1 SGDLS and CDR2 YYNGEE come from the germline V gene. There are 11 residues in the CDR3.

The genes are TRBV11-2 and TRBJ2-3, with 15 nucleotides matching TRBD2. This CDR3 is built from 17 residues. Germline values: CDR1 SGHAT, CDR2 FQNNGV. Germline trimming cut 5 bases from V and 3 bases from J; bases unmatched to any gene: 6. The chain's CDR3 is CASSRTSGGAFTDTQYF. CDR3 coding DNA: TGTGCCAGCAGCAGGACTAGCGGGGGGGCCTTTACAGATACGCAGTATTTT.

The CDR3 DNA reads as TGCGCCAGCAGTTCGACAGGGGCCTACGAGCAGTACTTC. It specifies CASSSTGAYEQYF. The chain employs TRBV5-1 and TRBJ2-7, with 8 bases matching TRBD1. Germline-derived CDR1 and CDR2 are SGHRS and YFSETQ. The V and J ends lost 5 bases and 2 bases, in that order; junction bases with no gene match: 3. This CDR3 contains 13 residues.

J is TRBJ2-1 and V is TRBV20-1; the D is unclear. Trimming stripped 6 bases from V and 6 bases from J, with 9 bases between. This CDR3 contains 11 residues. Germline V CDR1 and CDR2: DFQATT, SNEGSKA (reference sequence). Here the CDR3 reads CSAIPRNEQFF. CDR3 DNA: TGCAGTGCCATCCCTCGCAATGAGCAGTTCTTC.

CDR3 in DNA: TGTGCCAGTAAACCAGGAGGGAACACCGGGGGCCCAAATTCACCCCTCCACTTT. Protein: CASKPGGNTGGPNSPLHF. This chain connects TRBV19 to TRBJ1-6; tentative D call: TRBD1 (6 bases). Germline loops: CDR1 LNHDA, CDR2 SQIVND (reference sequence). The CDR3 runs to 18 residues. Trimming removed 7 bases at V and 7 bases at J, with 26 bases between.

This chain joins TRBV2 and TRBJ2-7; TRBD1 agrees at 9 bases. The CDR3 covers 20 residues. CDR1 SNHLY and CDR2 FYNNEI come from the germline V gene. V gave up 2 bases and J gave up 5 bases; unmatched junction bases: 22. The CDR3 DNA is TGTGCCAGCAGTGAAACCGTGGGACAGGGTTTGGGTACCGATAGGAACGAGCAGTACTTC. Its protein product is CASSETVGQGLGTDRNEQYF. Full variable domain (missing parts from reference TRBV2 and TRBJ2-7): EPEVTQTPSHQVTQMGQEVILRCVPISNHLYFYWYRQILGQKVEFLVSFYNNEISEKSEIFDDQFSVERPDGSNFTLKIRSTKLEDSAMYFCASSETVGQGLGTDRNEQYFGPGTRLTVT.

The rearrangement links TRBV7-2 to TRBJ1-2, with 9 bases aligning to TRBD1. The germline CDR1 and CDR2 sequences are SGHTA and FQGNSA. Trimming cost V 5 bases and J 7 bases; bases outside gene matches: 8. This CDR3 comprises 14 residues. In DNA, the CDR3 is TGTGCCAGCAGCCTAAACAGGGGGCCAAGTGGCTACACCTTC. It specifies CASSLNRGPSGYTF.

This clone was recorded once. The gene calls are TRBV9 and TRBJ1-3; no reliable D call. The CDR3 extends over 13 amino acids. Germline V gene data show CDR1 as SGDLS and CDR2 as YYNGEE. The V and J ends lost 4 bases and 4 bases respectively, with 9 bases between them. For the CDR3, the DNA is TGTGCCAGCAGCTATGGTCCCGGAAACACCATATATTTT. Its protein product is CASSYGPGNTIYF.

J is TRBJ2-7 and V is TRBV6-5; D call uncertain. The CDR3 loop spans 14 amino acids. V gave up 2 bases and J gave up 3 bases, with 11 bases separating them. Looked up from germline, CDR1 is MNHEY and CDR2 is SVGAGI. CDR3: CASSYRMMVYEQYF. The CDR3 DNA is TGTGCCAGCAGTTACAGAATGATGGTCTACGAGCAGTACTTC.

This chain uses TRBV19 with TRBJ2-2, with unresolved D. Trimming removed 5 bases at V and 4 bases at J, with 20 bases between. CDR1 is LNHDA, CDR2 SQIVND, per germline (reference sequence). This CDR3 spans 17 amino acids. The chain's CDR3 is CASSGTLVILGTGELFF. CDR3 bases: TGTGCCAGTAGTGGAACACTTGTGATATTGGGCACCGGGGAGCTGTTTTTT.

V and J are TRBV12-5 and TRBJ1-2, with D possibly matching TRBD1 (5 bases). CDR3 size: 14 residues. The germline V gene encodes CDR1 LGHNT and CDR2 FRNRAP. V shed 1 base and J shed 7 bases, with 13 bases lying between them. Here the CDR3 reads CASGLGQRVSGYTF. CDR3 nucleotides: TGTGCTAGTGGTTTGGGACAGAGGGTGTCTGGCTACACCTTC.

The rearrangement joins TRBV18 to TRBJ2-1; 10 nucleotides agree with TRBD2. Germline V gene data show CDR1 as KGHSH and CDR2 as LQKENI. CDR3 length: 15 amino acids. With 4 bases clipped from V and 4 bases from J, the junction kept 4 bases outside the gene matches. In DNA, the CDR3 is TGTGCCAGCTCACTACTAGCGGGGTTTTACAATGAGCAGTTCTTC. This sequence encodes CASSLLAGFYNEQFF. The variable domain in full, with the rest retrieved from reference TRBV18 and TRBJ2-1, is NAGVMQNPRHLVRRRGQEARLRCSPMKGHSHVYWYRQLPEEGLKFMVYLQKENIIDESGMPKERFSAEFPKEGPSILRIQQVVRGDSAAYFCASSLLAGFYNEQFFGPGTRLTVL.

In nucleotides, the CDR3 is TGTGCCACCAGCAGAGATAGAGGACAGGGGGGTCGGGAGACCCAGTACTTC. Translation gives CATSRDRGQGGRETQYF. V and J are TRBV15 and TRBJ2-5, with 10 bases matching TRBD1. The CDR3 is 17 residues long. Germline V CDR1 and CDR2: LNHNV, YYDKDF (reference sequence). Unmatched junction bases numbered 9, after V lost 0 bases and J lost 5 bases.

This chain uses TRBV6-6 with TRBJ1-2; D remains unclear. This CDR3 has 11 residues. Germline-derived CDR1 and CDR2 are MNHNY and SVGAGI (reference sequence). V lost 5 bases and J 5 bases, leaving 6 bases between the germline ends. The CDR3 DNA is TGTGCCAGCAGTAGGGTTTATGGCTACACCTTC. Amino acids: CASSRVYGYTF.

This chain uses TRBV19 with TRBJ1-5, with D possibly matching TRBD1 (5 bases). Germline V CDR1 and CDR2: LNHDA, SQIVND (reference sequence). V dropped 6 bases and J dropped 4 bases, with 16 bases sitting between them. This CDR3 is 15 amino acids long. The chain's CDR3 is CASSPLAGSNQPQHF. The CDR3 region has the DNA TGTGCCAGTAGCCCCCTGGCAGGGAGTAATCAGCCCCAGCATTTT.